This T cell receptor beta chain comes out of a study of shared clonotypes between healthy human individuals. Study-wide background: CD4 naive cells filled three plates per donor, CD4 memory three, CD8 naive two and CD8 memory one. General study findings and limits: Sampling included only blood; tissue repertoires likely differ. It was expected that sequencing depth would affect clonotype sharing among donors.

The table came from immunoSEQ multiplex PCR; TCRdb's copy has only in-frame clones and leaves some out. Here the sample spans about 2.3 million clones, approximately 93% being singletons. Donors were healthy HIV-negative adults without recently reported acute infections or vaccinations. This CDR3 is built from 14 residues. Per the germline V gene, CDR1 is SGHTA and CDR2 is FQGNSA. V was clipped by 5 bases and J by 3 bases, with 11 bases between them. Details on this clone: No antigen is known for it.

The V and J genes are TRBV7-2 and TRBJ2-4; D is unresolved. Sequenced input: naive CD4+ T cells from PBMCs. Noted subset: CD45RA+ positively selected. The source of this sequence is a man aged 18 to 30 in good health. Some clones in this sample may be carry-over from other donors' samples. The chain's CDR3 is CASSPTLSKNIQYF. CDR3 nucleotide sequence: TGTGCCAGCAGCCCCACGCTTAGCAAAAACATTCAGTACTTC.